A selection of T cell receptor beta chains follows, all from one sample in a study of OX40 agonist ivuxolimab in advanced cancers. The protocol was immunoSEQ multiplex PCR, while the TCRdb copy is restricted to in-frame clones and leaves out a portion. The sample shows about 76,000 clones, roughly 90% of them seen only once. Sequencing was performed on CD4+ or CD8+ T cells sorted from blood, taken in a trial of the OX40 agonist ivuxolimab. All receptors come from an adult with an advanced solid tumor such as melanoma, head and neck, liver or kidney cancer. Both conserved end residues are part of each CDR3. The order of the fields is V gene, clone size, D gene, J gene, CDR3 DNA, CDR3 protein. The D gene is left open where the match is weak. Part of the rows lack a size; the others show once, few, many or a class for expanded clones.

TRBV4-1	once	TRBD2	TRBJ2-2	TGCGCCAGCAGCCAGGGGACTAGCGGGACAGTCGGGGAGCTGTTTTTT	CASSQGTSGTVGELFF
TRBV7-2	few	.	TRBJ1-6	TGTGCCAGCAGCTTGGCCGGGACCGGGCGATCACCCCTCCACTTT	CASSLAGTGRSPLHF
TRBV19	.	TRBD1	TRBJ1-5	TGTGCCGGAAACACAGGGGGCTTCATGAGTAGCAATCAGCCCCAGCATTTT	CAGNTGGFMSSNQPQHF
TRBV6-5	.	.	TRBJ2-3	TGTGCCAGCAGTCGTTTGGGCACAGATACGCAGTATTTT	CASSRLGTDTQYF
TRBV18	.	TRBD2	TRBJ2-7	TGTGCCAGCTCACCACAGACAGGGGGACTAGCGGGAGGCCACGAGCAGTACTTC	CASSPQTGGLAGGHEQYF
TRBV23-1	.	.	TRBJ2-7	TGCGCCAGCAGGGTAGACAGCAGACCGTCCTACGAGCAGTACTTC	CASRVDSRPSYEQYF
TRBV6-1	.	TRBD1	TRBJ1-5	TGTGCCAGCAGTGAAAGACAGGGTTTAGGCCAGCCCCAGCATTTT	CASSERQGLGQPQHF
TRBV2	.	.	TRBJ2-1	TGTGCCAGCAGGGACAGCCTACTAGCTTCCTACAATGAGCAGTTCTTC	CASRDSLLASYNEQFF
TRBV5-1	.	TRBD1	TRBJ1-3	TGCGCCAGCAGCTTGGCCGGGACAGGCTTCGGAAACACCATATATTTT	CASSLAGTGFGNTIYF
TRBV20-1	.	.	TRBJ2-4	TGCAGTACAGGATTAAAAAACATTCAGTACTTC	CSTGLKNIQYF
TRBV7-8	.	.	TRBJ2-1	TGTGCCAGCAGCTCCCGGGACACACAAGCAGGTGAGCAGTTCTTC	CASSSRDTQAGEQFF
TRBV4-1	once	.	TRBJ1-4	TGCGCCAGCAGCCAGGGGTCAGGGGTCCGAGGGGAAAAACTGTTTTTT	CASSQGSGVRGEKLFF
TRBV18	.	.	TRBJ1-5	TGTGCCAGCTCACCAAGAGGAGCGGATAGCAATCAGCCCCAGCATTTT	CASSPRGADSNQPQHF
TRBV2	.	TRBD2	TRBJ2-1	TGTGCCAGCAGTACTAGCGGGTCATTCGATGAGCAGTTCTTC	CASSTSGSFDEQFF
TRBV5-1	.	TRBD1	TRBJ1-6	TGCGCCAGCAGGGGGACAGGCAATTCACCCCTCCACTTT	CASRGTGNSPLHF
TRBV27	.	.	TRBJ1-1	TGTGCCAGCAGTTCCCCCCCGTGGGGTGAAGCTTTCTTT	CASSSPPWGEAFF
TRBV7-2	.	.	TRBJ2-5	TGTGCCAGCAGCTTAGCAGGTCCGAGTGCGTGGGAGACCCAGTACTTC	CASSLAGPSAWETQYF
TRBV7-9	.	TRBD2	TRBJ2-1	TGTGCCAGCATCTCAAACCAGGGGGTAGCGGGAGGATTGGGTGAGCAGTTCTTC	CASISNQGVAGGLGEQFF
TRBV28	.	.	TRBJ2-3	TGTGCCAGCAGGCCGGGGACAGATACGCAGTATTTT	CASRPGTDTQYF
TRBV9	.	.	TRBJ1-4	TGTGCCAGCAGCCCCTCGACGAGTGAAAAACTGTTTTTT	CASSPSTSEKLFF
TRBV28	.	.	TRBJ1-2	TGTGCCAGCAGTTTACAGGGGTATGGCTACACCTTC	CASSLQGYGYTF
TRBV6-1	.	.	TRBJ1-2	TGTGCCAGCAGTGAAGGCACAGGTTTCGGAGGCTACACCTTC	CASSEGTGFGGYTF
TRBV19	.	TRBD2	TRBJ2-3	TGTGCCAGTAGATTGAGCGGGGTAGATACGCAGTATTTT	CASRLSGVDTQYF
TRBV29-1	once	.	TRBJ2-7	TGCAGCGTTGCGGTGGACGGATTCTACGAGCAGTACTTC	CSVAVDGFYEQYF
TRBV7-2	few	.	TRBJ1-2	TGTGCCAGCAGCTTAGAGTCCACCTATGGCTACACCTTC	CASSLESTYGYTF
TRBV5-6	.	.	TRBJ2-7	TGTGCCAGCAGTGGGAACGGTGGGGACATCTCCTACGAGCAGTACTTC	CASSGNGGDISYEQYF
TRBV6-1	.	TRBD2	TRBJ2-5	TGTGCCGGACTTACTAGCGGAAGCCCGAGGGAGACCCAGTACTTC	CAGLTSGSPRETQYF
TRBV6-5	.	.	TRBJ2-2	TGTGCCAGCAGTTGGGACAAGAACACCGGGGAGCTGTTTTTT	CASSWDKNTGELFF
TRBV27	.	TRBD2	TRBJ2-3	TGTGCCAGCAGTTCGCGGTCAACTAGCGGGAGGGCCCTCGGGACAGATACGCAGTATTTT	CASSSRSTSGRALGTDTQYF
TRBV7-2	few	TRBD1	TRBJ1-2	TGTGCCAGCAGCCGTGGACAGGGATTCATTGGCTACACCTTC	CASSRGQGFIGYTF
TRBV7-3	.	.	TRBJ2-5	TGTGCCAGCAGCTTAATTGCCCATGAGACCCAGTACTTC	CASSLIAHETQYF
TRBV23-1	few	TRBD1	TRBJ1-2	TGCGCCAGCAGTCAAGGGGTACAGGGGGCCTTCTATGGCTACACCTTC	CASSQGVQGAFYGYTF
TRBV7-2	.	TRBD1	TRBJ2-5	TGTGCCAGCAGCTTAGAAGCAGGGGGAGAGACCCAGTACTTC	CASSLEAGGETQYF
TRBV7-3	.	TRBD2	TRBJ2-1	TGTGCCAGCAGCTTGACTAGCGGGAGTGGATACAATGAGCAGTTCTTC	CASSLTSGSGYNEQFF
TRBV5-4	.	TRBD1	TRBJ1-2	TGTGCCAGCAGCTTGAAACAGGGGGCGCGAGGCTACACCTTC	CASSLKQGARGYTF
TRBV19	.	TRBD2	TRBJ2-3	TGTGCCACCAGGCTGCGGGAGATCAAGGCAGATACGCAGTATTTT	CATRLREIKADTQYF
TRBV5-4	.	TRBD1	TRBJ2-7	TGTGCCAGCAGCTTTGGGGACAGGGTATGGGAGCAGTACTTC	CASSFGDRVWEQYF
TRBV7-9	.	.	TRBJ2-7	TGTGCCAGCAGCCAAAGCGGAAGCTCCTACGAGCAGTACTTC	CASSQSGSSYEQYF
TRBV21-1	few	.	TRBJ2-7	TGTGCCAGCAGCAAGTCAGCGGGAGGGGTGTACGAGCAGTACTTC	CASSKSAGGVYEQYF
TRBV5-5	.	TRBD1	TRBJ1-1	TGTGCCAGCAGCTTGGTCTCAGGGGGTCTTCAAACTGAAGCTTTCTTT	CASSLVSGGLQTEAFF
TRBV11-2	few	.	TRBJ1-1	TGTGCCAGCAGCTTAGCCGGGGTTCCGAACACTGAAGCTTTCTTT	CASSLAGVPNTEAFF
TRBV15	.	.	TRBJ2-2	TGTGCCACCAGCAGCCCCGCTGACAGTTTTCACACCGGGGAGCTGTTTTTT	CATSSPADSFHTGELFF
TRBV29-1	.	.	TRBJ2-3	TGCAGCGTTGTACTAACACGCACAGATACGCAGTATTTT	CSVVLTRTDTQYF